This TCR beta chain was identified during a study of T cells after yellow fever vaccination. Study-wide results and caveats: Across the CD4 and CD8 compartments, a small share of clonotypes was present in both. Most primary-vaccination clones reappeared after the booster (96% CD4, 85% to 90% CD8).

This clonotype showed up just a few times. Its matching antigen is unknown. Germline V lookup: CDR1 SGHRS, CDR2 YFSETQ. Trimming took off 6 bases at V and 0 bases at J, with 13 bases between the two ends. The CDR3 runs 16 residues. Researchers made TCR cDNA using 5'RACE template switching, and this step added a universal primer site and UMIs. One entry per CDR3 protein results from TCRdb running MiXCR on the 5' RACE reads. The profile shows some 300,000 distinct CDR3 sequences, around 10% of them singletons. V usage is TRBV5-1 and J usage is TRBJ2-6, with D possibly being TRBD1 (6 bases). Specimen: CD4+ T cells sorted from PBMCs, collected 5 days after the yellow fever booster vaccination. This clonotype was obtained from a man aged 18 to 29 who received the YFV17D yellow fever vaccine. CDR3 loop: CASTTGPGSGANVLTF. CDR3 nucleotide sequence: TGCGCCAGCACGACAGGCCCGGGCTCTGGGGCCAACGTCCTGACTTTC.